This T cell receptor beta chain appears in the sequencing data of a study of regulatory T cells in long-lasting Graves disease. Study-level points and caveats: Persistent disease samples used TRBV28, TRBJ1-2 and TRBJ2-5 preferentially. Persistent Graves' patients showed a TCR diversity that was lower than that of newly diagnosed ones.

CDR3 regions were amplified by Arm-PCR using iRepertoire HTBI primers to build TCR beta libraries. TCRdb ran MiXCR on the multiplex PCR reads and lists one entry per CDR3 protein. The data contain around 400,000 distinct CDR3 sequences, around 23% of them seen just once; the ten biggest clones take up about 27%. The germline CDR1 and CDR2 sequences are SNHLY and FYNNEI. There are 16 residues in the CDR3. V was pared by 2 bases and J by 3 bases, with 7 bases of the junction left unmatched. Time point of the sample: persistent/refractory GD, antithyroid drugs over 5 years with positive TRAb. The TCR library used RNA extracted from PBMCs. Clinicians diagnosed Graves' disease using American Thyroid Association guidelines. It was an endocrinology department in Xi'an, China, that provided the patients. This clonotype was detected a few times. Its specificity is unknown.

This chain connects TRBV2 to TRBJ2-1; 7 bases line up with TRBD2. This clonotype originated in a woman aged 40 to 50 with Graves disease. The source material was peripheral blood mononuclear cells (PBMCs), sampled when the disease was refractory, from a patient treated with antithyroid drugs. CDR3 region: CASSEWAGAGYNEQFF. Written as DNA, the CDR3 is TGTGCCAGCAGTGAATGGGCGGGAGCGGGCTACAATGAGCAGTTCTTC.